Below, 6 T cell receptor beta chains from the same sample are listed, as sequenced in a study of shared clonotypes between healthy human individuals. The repertoire was sequenced with immunoSEQ multiplex PCR; TCRdb's copy has only in-frame clones and lacks some. The sample consists of about 79,000 clones, 60% to 65% of them appearing once. Sequenced: memory CD8+ T cells sorted from blood. Subset reported: CD45RO+ cells pooled with CCR7-negative TemRA cells. These receptors were obtained from a man under 40 in good health.

The chain recombines TRBV4-1 with TRBJ2-1; either TRBD1 or TRBD2 may supply D (5 bases each). The CDR3 loop spans 16 amino acids. The germline CDR1 and CDR2 sequences are MGHRA and YSYEKL. The ends were cut back, 2 bases at V and 5 bases at J, with 16 bases in the middle. CDR3 coding DNA: TGCGCCAGCAGCCAATTTGAGAAGGGGACCGACAATGAGCAGTTCTTC. Its protein product is CASSQFEKGTDNEQFF.

Only a few counts were recorded for this clone. The chain joins TRBV2 to TRBJ2-7; D remains ambiguous. This CDR3 has 13 amino acids. Trimming removed 4 bases at V and 7 bases at J, with 14 bases between. Germline V lookup: CDR1 SNHLY, CDR2 FYNNEI. The CDR3 is CASSGQTVEEQYF. The DNA of the CDR3 is TGTGCCAGCAGTGGGCAAACGGTCGAAGAGCAGTACTTC. Together with reference TRBV2 and TRBJ2-7, the CDR3 gives the full variable domain: EPEVTQTPSHQVTQMGQEVILRCVPISNHLYFYWYRQILGQKVEFLVSFYNNEISEKSEIFDDQFSVERPDGSNFTLKIRSTKLEDSAMYFCASSGQTVEEQYFGPGTRLTVT.

A few counts support this clone. The J gene is TRBJ2-1, the V gene TRBV2; 10 bases map to TRBD1. V dropped 6 bases and J dropped 7; count of bases not matched to a gene: 12. This CDR3 region has 16 residues. CDR1 is SNHLY, CDR2 FYNNEI, per germline. DNA of the CDR3: TGTGCCAGCAGGAACCCGGGACAGGGGAGTGTGAATGAGCAGTTCTTC. Its translation is CASRNPGQGSVNEQFF.

The chain joins TRBV29-1 to TRBJ2-7; D might be TRBD2 (6 bases). The V end lost 4 bases, the J end lost 6 bases, and 10 bases lay between the germline ends. Germline V CDR1 and CDR2: SQVTM, ANQGSEA. CDR3 size: 11 residues. CDR3 protein: CSVARDSEQYF. The CDR3 DNA reads TGCAGCGTTGCTAGGGACTCCGAGCAGTACTTC.

The rearrangement joins TRBV2 to TRBJ2-3, with TRBD2 identical over 9 bases. Germline CDR1 reads SNHLY; CDR2 reads FYNNEI. The V gene end was trimmed by 4 bases and the J gene end by 5 bases; junction bases not matched to a gene: 7. The CDR3 totals 15 residues. CDR3 DNA sequence: TGTGCCAGCAGTGGGCCAGCGGGAGGTGTAGATACGCAGTATTTT. Its translation is CASSGPAGGVDTQYF.

The chain combines TRBV4-1 with TRBJ2-5; 9 bases align to TRBD1. V was pared by 4 bases and J by 5 bases, with 5 bases of the junction left unmatched. Germline CDR1 and CDR2: MGHRA and YSYEKL. The CDR3 extends over 14 amino acids. CDR3 in amino acids: CASSPQGARETQYF. The CDR3 bases are TGCGCCAGCAGCCCACAGGGGGCGAGGGAGACCCAGTACTTC.